One sample yielded the 20 T cell receptor beta chains listed below, sequenced in a study of PD-1 blockade in classical Hodgkin lymphoma. Here immunoSEQ multiplex PCR was the method, and the copy in TCRdb shows in-frame clones only, minus some. The sample contains about 30,000 clones, around 80% of which appear only once. The time point denotes: cycle 4 day 1 (C4D1), after 6 weeks of nivolumab. Every patient relapsed after autologous stem cell transplantation, and brentuximab vedotin exposure varied. Sequenced material: peripheral blood mononuclear cells (PBMCs), taken before the fourth cycle of nivolumab. The source is a human donor with classical Hodgkin lymphoma.

The CDR3, as DNA: TGCGCCAGCAGCCAAGGGAGAACTACTGAAGCTTTCTTT. Its translation is CASSQGRTTEAFF. The V gene is TRBV4-3, the J gene TRBJ1-1; D remains unclear. Per germline, CDR1 LGHNA and CDR2 YSLEER. V was trimmed by 1 base and J by 5 bases, leaving 8 bases between them. The CDR3 runs 13 residues.

This clone was recorded a few times. The chain employs TRBV5-1 and TRBJ1-4; D is uncertain. V was shortened by 1 base and J by 8 bases, with 15 bases between the two germline ends. Germline loops: CDR1 SGHRS, CDR2 YFSETQ. This CDR3 has 15 amino acids. CDR3 nucleotide sequence: TGCGCCAGCAGCTTGTCCCCGGATATGTTGGAAAAACTGTTTTTT. Its translation is CASSLSPDMLEKLFF.

The genes are TRBV6-5 and TRBJ2-7; D gene uncertain. The CDR3 consists of 15 residues. Trimming took 0 bases from V and 1 from J, leaving 10 bases between them. Looked up from germline, CDR1 is MNHEY and CDR2 is SVGAGI. The CDR3 sequence: CASSYSPFGSYEQYV. The CDR3 nucleotides are TGTGCCAGCAGTTACTCACCGTTCGGGTCCTACGAGCAGTACGTC.

The chain links TRBV2 to TRBJ2-1; TRBD1 is a possible D gene (6 bases). The CDR3 spans 13 residues. Trimming stripped 7 bases from V and 3 bases from J, with 10 bases between. Germline values: CDR1 SNHLY, CDR2 FYNNEI. The CDR3 spells CASNLQGYNEQFF. CDR3 nucleotide sequence: TGTGCCAGCAACCTACAGGGCTACAATGAGCAGTTCTTC.

V gene TRBV7-2 combines with J gene TRBJ1-5; D not resolved. CDR3 length: 15 amino acids. Germline V gene data show CDR1 as SGHTA and CDR2 as FQGNSA. Trimming removed 3 bases at V and 0 bases at J, with 9 bases between. The CDR3 bases are TGTGCCAGCAGCTTTACGGCCCCTAGCAATCAGCCCCAGCATTTT. This translates into CASSFTAPSNQPQHF.

This clone was found once. The chain has TRBV6-1 and TRBJ1-3; D may be TRBD1 (5 bases). The CDR3 totals 18 residues. V gave up 4 bases and J gave up 4 bases, with 23 bases separating them. Germline V gene sequence: CDR1 MNHNS, CDR2 SASEGT. CDR3 sequence (DNA): TGTGCCAGCAGTGTGGTAGGCAGGGCGCTTGTAAAGGGAAACACCATATATTTT. It yields the protein CASSVVGRALVKGNTIYF.

This clone was seen a single time. J is TRBJ1-2 and V is TRBV5-1; tentative D call: TRBD1 (6 bases). Germline V lookup: CDR1 SGHRS, CDR2 YFSETQ. The length of the CDR3 is 13 residues. Trimming left V 2 bases short and J 4 bases short, with 9 bases between. The CDR3 DNA sequence: TGCGCCAGCAGCTTAGGACAGATCTATGGCTACACCTTC. It yields the protein CASSLGQIYGYTF.

V is TRBV6-6 and J is TRBJ2-5, with 8 positions matching TRBD1. The ends lost 7 bases at V and 7 bases at J; junction bases unmatched: 17. Germline values: CDR1 MNHNY, CDR2 SVGAGI (reference sequence). This CDR3 has 16 residues. CDR3 DNA sequence: TGTGCCAGCATCACCCCCGGGGAGACAGGGGTTGCGACCCAGTACTTC. This translates into CASITPGETGVATQYF.

The J gene is TRBJ2-7, the V gene TRBV10-3; 8 bases align to TRBD1. This CDR3 spans 14 amino acids. V gave up 5 bases and J gave up 3 bases; unmatched junction bases: 6. Germline V CDR1 and CDR2: ENHRY, SYGVKD. In DNA form, the CDR3 reads TGTGCCATCAGTCCCGGGACAGGAATCTACGAGCAGTACTTC. Translating gives CAISPGTGIYEQYF.

This chain links TRBV7-9 with TRBJ2-5; TRBD1 might be the D (6 bases). The CDR3 has 18 amino acids. With 1 base removed from V and 4 bases from J, the gap between germline ends came to 22 bases. CDR1 is SEHNR, CDR2 FQNEAQ, per germline (reference sequence). The chain's CDR3 is CASSLDGPGDWLLETQYF. As DNA, the CDR3 is TGTGCCAGCAGCTTAGACGGGCCAGGGGATTGGCTTTTAGAGACCCAGTACTTC.

This chain links TRBV28 with TRBJ2-7; D is uncertain. V lost 6 bases, J lost 3 bases, and 18 bases lay in between. The CDR3 is 15 residues long. Per the germline V gene, CDR1 is MDHEN and CDR2 is SYDVKM. DNA of the CDR3: TGTGCCAGCAGCCTCCAAGGGCGCGACAACTACGAGCAGTACTTC. This gives the protein CASSLQGRDNYEQYF.

This clone has just a few counts. The rearrangement links TRBV19 to TRBJ1-1; D ambiguous. Germline V lookup: CDR1 LNHDA, CDR2 SQIVND (reference sequence). Trimming removed 7 bases from V and 4 bases from J, with 16 bases in between. The CDR3 has 14 residues. The CDR3 protein is CASTRKLEGTEAFF. The CDR3 DNA is TGTGCCAGTACACGCAAGTTGGAGGGCACTGAAGCTTTCTTT.

The rearrangement links TRBV28 to TRBJ2-1; 12 bases line up with TRBD1. The junction had 8 bases not matched to a gene; V was cut back by 6 bases and J by 8 bases. The CDR3 covers 15 residues. Per the germline V gene, CDR1 is MDHEN and CDR2 is SYDVKM. The CDR3 region has the DNA TGTGCCAGCAGGAAACCGGGACAGGGGGCCCATGAGCAGTTCTTC. Its protein is CASRKPGQGAHEQFF.

This clone showed up just a few times. The CDR3 here is CASRAGQGAGNQPQHF. CDR3 in DNA: TGTGCCAGCAGAGCGGGACAGGGGGCTGGCAATCAGCCCCAGCATTTT. The genes are TRBV2 and TRBJ1-5, with 12 bases fitting TRBD1. Germline trimming cut 6 bases from V and 2 bases from J; bases unmatched to any gene: 5. Germline-derived CDR1 and CDR2 are SNHLY and FYNNEI. The CDR3 contains 16 residues.

J is TRBJ2-1 and V is TRBV10-3, with D possibly being TRBD1 or TRBD2 (6 bases each). There are 14 residues in the CDR3. Germline V CDR1 and CDR2: ENHRY, SYGVKD. Trimming cost V 3 bases and J 6 bases, with 12 bases left between them. CDR3 in amino acids: CAISDHREVNEQFF. The CDR3 DNA reads as TGTGCCATCAGTGATCACAGGGAGGTCAATGAGCAGTTCTTC.

This chain connects TRBV5-4 to TRBJ1-1; the match to TRBD1 covers 7 bases. CDR3 length: 16 residues. From germline, CDR1 is SGHNT and CDR2 YYREEE (reference sequence). V shed 0 bases and J 5 bases; nucleotides not matched to a gene: 10. In DNA, the CDR3 is TGTGCCAGCAGCTTGGGCAGGAACAGGGGTAGGACTGAAGCTTTCTTT. Protein sequence: CASSLGRNRGRTEAFF.

This clone was detected only once. V usage is TRBV19 and J usage is TRBJ1-4; 9 bases fit TRBD1. The germline V gene has CDR1 LNHDA and CDR2 SQIVND (reference sequence). Unmatched junction bases numbered 5, after V lost 6 bases and J lost 9 bases. The CDR3 runs 13 residues. CDR3 in amino acids: CASSPGQGKKLFF. DNA for the CDR3: TGTGCCAGTAGCCCCGGACAGGGGAAAAAACTGTTTTTT.

This clone occurred once. This chain uses TRBV19 with TRBJ2-5; 10 bases fit TRBD1. This CDR3 has 15 amino acids. CDR1 and CDR2 from the germline V gene are LNHDA and SQIVND (reference sequence). The V and J ends lost 1 base and 2 bases, in that order; junction bases with no gene match: 1. The DNA for the CDR3 is TGTGCCAGTAGTATAGTGGGACAGGGGCAAGAGACCCAGTACTTC. Translating gives CASSIVGQGQETQYF.

The genes are TRBV2 and TRBJ1-2; a possible D gene is TRBD1 (6 bases). The CDR3 spans 12 residues. With 6 bases removed from V and 4 bases from J, the gap between germline ends came to 9 bases. Germline V gene sequence: CDR1 SNHLY, CDR2 FYNNEI. The CDR3 sequence: CASRRDIYGYTF. For the CDR3, the DNA is TGTGCCAGCAGGAGGGACATCTATGGCTACACCTTC.

The chain has TRBV2 and TRBJ2-6, with D unclear. This CDR3 contains 14 residues. Germline V gene data show CDR1 as SNHLY and CDR2 as FYNNEI. Trimming cost V 4 bases and J 1 base, with 5 bases left between them. The CDR3 sequence: CASSVGSGANVLTF. The CDR3 DNA sequence: TGTGCCAGCAGTGTGGGGTCTGGGGCCAACGTCCTGACTTTC.